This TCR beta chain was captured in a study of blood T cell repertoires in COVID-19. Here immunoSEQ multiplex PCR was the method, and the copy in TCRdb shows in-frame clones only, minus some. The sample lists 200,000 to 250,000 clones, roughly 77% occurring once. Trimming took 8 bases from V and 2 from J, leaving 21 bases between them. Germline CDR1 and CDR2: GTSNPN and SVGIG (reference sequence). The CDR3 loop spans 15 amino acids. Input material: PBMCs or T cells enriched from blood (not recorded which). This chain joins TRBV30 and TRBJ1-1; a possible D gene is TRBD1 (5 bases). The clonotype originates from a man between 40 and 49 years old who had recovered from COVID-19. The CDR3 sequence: CAGTSSTRINTEAFF. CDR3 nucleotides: TGTGCCGGGACGTCTAGCACACGGATTAACACTGAAGCTTTCTTT.